This entry is about one TCR beta chain. In the original analysis: Amplification from reference gene primers served as the basis for estimated nucleated cell counts. Using immunoSEQ multiplex PCR, the repertoire was profiled, and TCRdb retains in-frame clones only, with some absent. Clone size and the V and J calls come from that table; the DNA yielded D and trimming. Of approximately 90,000 clones listed, roughly 80% are singletons. This entry comes from a study of blood T cell repertoires in COVID-19. At the level of the study: The samples span acute and convalescent COVID-19 from the United States, Italy and Spain. The cDNA or gDNA used as material had been derived from T cells, B-cell-depleted T cells, or PBMCs.

Losses at the gene ends were 6 bases for V and 8 bases for J; bases not matched to a gene: 10. Germline V gene sequence: CDR1 SGHTA, CDR2 FQGNSA. This CDR3 region has 16 residues. Sequencing used peripheral blood. This TCR was recovered from a man in his 60s with acute or convalescent COVID-19. This chain connects TRBV7-2 to TRBJ2-2, with TRBD2 matching 12 bases. CDR3 protein: CASRRTSGDPGGELFF. The CDR3 nucleotides read TGTGCCAGCAGACGGACTAGCGGGGACCCTGGGGGGGAGCTGTTTTTT.